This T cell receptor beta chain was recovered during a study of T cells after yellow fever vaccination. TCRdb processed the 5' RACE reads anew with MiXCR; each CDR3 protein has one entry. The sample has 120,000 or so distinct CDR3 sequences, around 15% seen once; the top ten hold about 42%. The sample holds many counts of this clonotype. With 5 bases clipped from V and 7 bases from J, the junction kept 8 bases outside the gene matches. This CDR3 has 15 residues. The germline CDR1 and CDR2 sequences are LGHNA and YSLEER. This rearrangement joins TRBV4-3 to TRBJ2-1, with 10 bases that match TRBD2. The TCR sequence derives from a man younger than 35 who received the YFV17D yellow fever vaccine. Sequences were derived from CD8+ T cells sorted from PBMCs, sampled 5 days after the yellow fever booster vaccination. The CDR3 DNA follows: TGCGCCAGCAGCTGGACCAGCGGGGGGGAAAATGAGCAGTTCTTC. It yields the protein CASSWTSGGENEQFF.